Below, 20 T cell receptor beta chains from the same sample are listed, as sequenced in a study of identical twins' blood T cells. TCRdb re-derived calls from the 5' RACE reads in MiXCR, one entry per CDR3 protein. The sample has about 370,000 distinct CDR3 sequences; under 30% are singletons. The source material was PBMCs. The receptors shown here come from a woman between 18 and 55 years old in good health.

The gene calls are TRBV27 and TRBJ1-5; D might be TRBD1 (6 bases). Germline CDR1 MNHEY, CDR2 SMNVEV (reference sequence). Trimming took off 7 bases at V and 5 bases at J, with 24 bases between the two ends. CDR3 length: 17 residues. This CDR3 reads CASKDTRYGQRYQPQHF. Written as DNA, the CDR3 is TGTGCCAGCAAAGATACGCGATACGGACAGAGATATCAGCCCCAGCATTTT.

This clonotype was counted a few times. The genes are TRBV6-6 and TRBJ1-5; D may be TRBD1 (6 bases). The germline V gene has CDR1 MNHNY and CDR2 SVGAGI (reference sequence). There are 14 residues in the CDR3. Deletions cut 6 bases from V and 3 bases from J, with 12 bases between. The chain's CDR3 is CASRHRQVNQPQHF. DNA of the CDR3: TGTGCCAGCAGACATCGACAGGTCAATCAGCCCCAGCATTTT.

The J gene is TRBJ1-6, the V gene TRBV20-1; D is ambiguous. The V end was cut by 0 bases, the J end by 11 bases, with 11 bases between. Germline CDR1 reads DFQATT; CDR2 reads SNEGSKA (reference sequence). The CDR3 is made up of 13 amino acids. In nucleotides, the CDR3 is TGCAGTGCTAGAGAGAACCCAGTGACACCCCTCCACTTT. Its translation is CSARENPVTPLHF.

V is TRBV2 and J is TRBJ1-2; 7 bases are a match to TRBD1. The CDR3 loop spans 14 amino acids. The ends lost 8 bases at V and 0 bases at J; junction bases unmatched: 6. From germline, CDR1 is SNHLY and CDR2 FYNNEI. The CDR3 here is CASRRDSSNYGYTF. CDR3 sequence (DNA): TGTGCCAGCCGACGGGACAGTTCTAACTATGGCTACACCTTC.

The CDR3 reads CASSQDEGTSLYF. The CDR3 DNA reads TGCGCCAGCAGCCAAGATGAGGGTACCTCCCTGTACTTC. The chain recombines TRBV4-3 with TRBJ2-4; D is possibly TRBD2 (5 bases). The germline gives CDR1 LGHNA, CDR2 YSLEER. This CDR3 region has 13 residues. The ends were cut back, 0 bases at V and 15 bases at J, with 15 bases in the middle.

This clonotype was found many times. The gene calls are TRBV3-1 and TRBJ1-2; D is perhaps TRBD1 (6 bases). V lost 4 bases, J lost 3 bases, and 9 bases lay in between. The CDR3 consists of 13 residues. Germline assignment: CDR1 LGHDT and CDR2 YNNKEL (reference sequence). CDR3 loop: CASSPGADYGYTF. CDR3 DNA: TGTGCCAGCAGCCCGGGGGCAGACTATGGCTACACCTTC.

This clonotype has more than one count but fewer than ten. The J gene is TRBJ2-3, the V gene TRBV6-6; no reliable D call. Germline V gives CDR1 MNHNY, CDR2 SVGAGI (reference sequence). The ends were cut back, 2 bases at V and 1 base at J, with 10 bases in the middle. The CDR3 has 15 residues. The CDR3 protein is CASSYRQPRTDTQYF. The DNA of the CDR3 is TGTGCCAGCAGTTACAGGCAGCCGCGCACAGATACGCAGTATTTT.

On this clonotype: One end of the junction does not line up with germline, which may come from a read error. V is TRBV4-3 and J is TRBJ2-7; either TRBD1 or TRBD2 may supply D (5 bases each). CDR3 size: 15 residues. In germline, CDR1 is LGHNA, CDR2 YSLEER. The CDR3 DNA is TGCGCCAGCAGCCAAGCAGGGTCCGGGAACTACGATCAGTACTTC. Amino acids: CASSQAGSGNYDQYF.

This clonotype was picked up one time. The rearrangement uses TRBV5-1 and TRBJ1-1; D not resolved. The CDR3 length is 14 residues. V dropped 4 bases and J dropped 1 base, with 11 bases sitting between them. In germline, CDR1 is SGHRS, CDR2 YFSETQ. Here the CDR3 reads CASSARPANTEAFF. In DNA form, the CDR3 reads TGCGCCAGCAGCGCACGACCAGCGAACACTGAAGCTTTCTTT.

This chain links TRBV2 with TRBJ2-2; D unclear. Trimming cost V 3 bases and J 7 bases, with 3 bases left between them. The CDR3 extends over 11 amino acids. Germline V gene data show CDR1 as SNHLY and CDR2 as FYNNEI. The CDR3 sequence is CASSEGGELFF. Here the CDR3 DNA reads TGTGCCAGCAGTGAGGGCGGGGAGCTGTTTTTT.

As regards this clonotype: Relative to the germline gene, one junction end is altered; a read error may explain this. The chain combines TRBV3-1 with TRBJ1-4; no clear D gene. The CDR3 is made up of 13 amino acids. Per germline, CDR1 LGHDT and CDR2 YNNKEL (reference sequence). The CDR3: CARSQEVDEKLFF. The CDR3 DNA sequence: TGTGCCAGAAGCCAGGAGGTGGACGAAAAACTGTTTTTT.

The genes are TRBV6-1 and TRBJ1-6; TRBD1 might be the D (6 bases). There are 14 residues in the CDR3. V lost 7 bases, J lost 7 bases, and 14 bases lay in between. Germline CDR1 and CDR2: MNHNS and SASEGT. The chain's CDR3 is CASMMDSANSPLHF. CDR3 nucleotides: TGTGCCAGCATGATGGACAGTGCGAATTCACCCCTCCACTTT.

At least ten counts were recorded for this clonotype. The gene calls are TRBV5-1 and TRBJ1-1; D is ambiguous. CDR1 is SGHRS and CDR2 is YFSETQ in the germline V gene. CDR3 length equals 15 residues. V was shortened by 2 bases and J by 1 base, with 12 bases between the two germline ends. The chain's CDR3 is CASSLQPLENTEAFF. The CDR3 coding sequence is TGCGCCAGCAGCTTACAACCCCTGGAGAACACTGAAGCTTTCTTT.

This clonotype has a handful of counts. The chain recombines TRBV14 with TRBJ1-1, with unresolved D. V lost 2 bases and J lost 3, with 7 bases in between. This CDR3 is 13 amino acids long. Germline V gives CDR1 SGHDN, CDR2 FVKESK. DNA of the CDR3: TGTGCCAGCAGCCAAAATGGGTACACTGAAGCTTTCTTT. Translating it yields CASSQNGYTEAFF.

The V gene is TRBV7-6, the J gene TRBJ2-7; possibly TRBD1 or TRBD2 for D (5 bases each). CDR3 length: 13 amino acids. Per the germline V gene, CDR1 is SGHVS and CDR2 is FNYEAQ. V gave up 5 bases and J gave up 2 bases, with 10 bases separating them. Here the CDR3 DNA reads TGTGCCAGCAGCGCCGAGGGGACCTACGAGCAGTACTTC. It translates to CASSAEGTYEQYF.

As regards this clonotype: A much bigger clone sits one base away, suggesting this may be a read error. This chain joins TRBV6-2 or TRBV6-3 and TRBJ1-2; a weak D match, TRBD1 (5 bases). V was clipped by 0 bases and J by 8 bases, with 19 bases between them. Germline assignment: CDR1 MNHEY and CDR2 SVGEGT. This CDR3 region has 16 residues. The CDR3 loop is CASSYSFTRDPQGYTF. The DNA of the CDR3 is TGTGCCAGCAGTTACTCGTTTACCAGGGACCCACAAGGCTACACCTTC.

This clonotype occurred a few times. The chain uses TRBV6-2 or TRBV6-3 and TRBJ2-7; 7 nucleotides align to TRBD2. Germline CDR1 is MNHEY and CDR2 is SVGEGT. J lost 0 bases, V lost 3 bases, and 8 bases had no gene match. The CDR3 extends over 16 amino acids. CDR3 loop: CASSYGSGGSSYEQYF. For the CDR3, the DNA is TGTGCCAGCAGTTATGGGTCTGGCGGGAGCTCCTACGAGCAGTACTTC.

The chain links TRBV6-5 to TRBJ1-2; no firm D call. In germline, CDR1 is MNHEY, CDR2 SVGAGI. The CDR3 spans 14 residues. V lost 6 bases and J 8 bases, leaving 19 bases between the germline ends. CDR3 sequence: CASSLLPGATGYTF. In DNA, the CDR3 is TGTGCCAGCAGCCTCCTCCCAGGCGCGACCGGCTACACCTTC.

The chain combines TRBV5-1 with TRBJ1-2; 9 bases line up with TRBD1. This CDR3 contains 15 residues. In germline, CDR1 is SGHRS, CDR2 YFSETQ. The junction had 8 bases not matched to a gene; V was cut back by 2 bases and J by 6 bases. CDR3 loop: CASSFTQGAAHGYTF. For the CDR3, the DNA is TGCGCCAGCAGCTTCACACAGGGGGCTGCGCATGGCTACACCTTC.

The J gene is TRBJ1-2, the V gene TRBV20-1, with 10 bases lining up with TRBD1. J lost 0 bases, V lost 3 bases, and 1 base had no gene match. The CDR3 extends over 14 amino acids. Germline V gene lookup returns CDR1 DFQATT and CDR2 SNEGSKA (reference sequence). The CDR3 is CSASGQGANYGYTF. As DNA, the CDR3 is TGCAGTGCTAGCGGACAGGGGGCTAACTATGGCTACACCTTC.